A single sample gave rise to the 27 T cell receptor beta chains below, sequenced in a study of early T cells in non-severe SARS-CoV-2 infection. TCRdb itself ran the 5' RACE reads through MiXCR, one entry per CDR3 protein. This table holds about 97,000 distinct CDR3 sequences, 9.5% to 11% found once. Source: whole blood, taken at baseline. All receptors come from an adult who was a healthcare worker with PCR-confirmed SARS-CoV-2 infection or an uninfected control (not recorded which).

Many counts were recorded for this clonotype. The genes are TRBV19 and TRBJ2-1; D unclear. The CDR3 runs to 12 residues. Per germline, CDR1 LNHDA and CDR2 SQIVND (reference sequence). The V end lost 4 bases, the J end lost 8 bases, and 9 bases lay between the germline ends. CDR3 loop: CASSSYFHEQFF. The CDR3 DNA follows: TGTGCCAGTAGTAGCTACTTCCATGAGCAGTTCTTC.

This clonotype was seen many times. The V and J genes are TRBV3-1 and TRBJ2-2, with D possibly matching TRBD2 (5 bases). CDR1 is LGHDT and CDR2 is YNNKEL in the germline V gene (reference sequence). The CDR3 length is 13 residues. V lost 3 bases and J lost 8, with 10 bases in between. CDR3 sequence: CASSQSAAGELFF. For the CDR3, the DNA is TGTGCCAGCAGCCAGTCAGCGGCGGGGGAGCTGTTTTTT.

J is TRBJ2-1 and V is TRBV7-9; TRBD2 agrees at 8 bases. V shed 5 bases, J shed 6 bases, and the junction held 9 bases outside the gene matches. Germline V gene sequence: CDR1 SEHNR, CDR2 FQNEAQ (reference sequence). The CDR3 sequence is 15 residues long. CDR3 loop: CASSRTGLAVNEQFF. CDR3 sequence (DNA): TGTGCCAGCAGCCGAACCGGACTAGCAGTCAATGAGCAGTTCTTC. Complete variable domain (other parts from reference TRBV7-9 and TRBJ2-1): DTGVSQNPRHKITKRGQNVTFRCDPISEHNRLYWYRQTLGQGPEFLTYFQNEAQLEKSRLLSDRFSAERPKGSFSTLEIQRTEQGDSAMYLCASSRTGLAVNEQFFGPGTRLTVL.

V usage is TRBV14 and J usage is TRBJ2-2; no reliable D call. Germline V gene data show CDR1 as SGHDN and CDR2 as FVKESK. V shed 5 bases and J shed 0 bases, with 10 bases lying between them. This CDR3 comprises 15 residues. In nucleotides, the CDR3 is TGTGCCAGCAGCTTTCTGACGGCGAACACCGGGGAGCTGTTTTTT. This translates into CASSFLTANTGELFF.

This clonotype was seen a handful of times. The chain recombines TRBV9 with TRBJ2-1; tentatively, D is TRBD1 or TRBD2 (5 bases each). Deletions cut 0 bases from V and 10 bases from J, with 11 bases between. CDR1 SGDLS and CDR2 YYNGEE come from the germline V gene. The CDR3 length is 13 residues. Written as DNA, the CDR3 is TGTGCCAGCAGCGTAGGACCCAGGGAGGAGCAGTTCTTC. It translates to CASSVGPREEQFF. Filled out from reference TRBV9 and TRBJ2-1, the complete variable domain reads DSGVTQTPKHLITATGQRVTLRCSPRSGDLSVYWYQQSLDQGLQFLIQYYNGEERAKGNILERFSAQQFPDLHSELNLSSLELGDSALYFCASSVGPREEQFFGPGTRLTVL.

J is TRBJ2-1 and V is TRBV10-2; TRBD2 matches at 10 bases. Germline V gene data show CDR1 as WSHSY and CDR2 as SAAADI. There are 18 residues in the CDR3. With V trimmed by 11 bases and J by 2 bases, 18 bases remained unmatched. CDR3 protein: CAQSGWLAGVQAYNEQFF. CDR3 nucleotide sequence: TGCGCCCAAAGTGGCTGGCTAGCGGGAGTACAGGCCTACAATGAGCAGTTCTTC.

The chain employs TRBV29-1 and TRBJ2-7; D is perhaps TRBD1 (7 bases). CDR3 length: 13 amino acids. Germline V CDR1 and CDR2: SQVTM, ANQGSEA. V was trimmed by 6 bases and J by 1 base, leaving 13 bases between them. The CDR3 DNA sequence: TGCAGCGTCTGGAGGGGGCCTTCCTACGAGCAGTACTTC. As protein: CSVWRGPSYEQYF.

CDR3 DNA: TGTGCCAGCCTACTTTGGGCAGCCACAGATACGCAGTATTTT. Translated: CASLLWAATDTQYF. The rearrangement uses TRBV6-1 and TRBJ2-3, with D unresolved. The V end was cut by 8 bases, the J end by 2 bases, with 14 bases between. The CDR3 has 14 residues. Germline V gives CDR1 MNHNS, CDR2 SASEGT.

This clonotype was seen a few times. This chain connects TRBV29-1 to TRBJ2-1, with D perhaps TRBD1 (5 bases). CDR3 length: 13 residues. Germline CDR1 reads SQVTM; CDR2 reads ANQGSEA. The ends were cut back, 0 bases at V and 7 bases at J, with 10 bases in the middle. CDR3 DNA: TGCAGCGTTGAAGATTTCAGGGATAATGAGCAGTTCTTC. As protein: CSVEDFRDNEQFF.

This clonotype has only a few counts. The chain has TRBV7-2 and TRBJ2-7; possibly TRBD2 for D (5 bases). Trimming shortened V by 2 bases and J by 4 bases, and 12 bases separated the two germline ends. Germline V gene lookup returns CDR1 SGHTA and CDR2 FQGNSA. The length of the CDR3 is 14 residues. The CDR3 region has the DNA TGTGCCAGCAGCTTAACCGCGGGCCAATACGAGCAGTACTTC. It specifies CASSLTAGQYEQYF. Based on the CDR3 plus reference TRBV7-2 and TRBJ2-7, the full variable domain is GAGVSQSPSNKVTEKGKDVELRCDPISGHTALYWYRQSLGQGLEFLIYFQGNSAPDKSGLPSDRFSAERTGGSVSTLTIQRTQQEDSAVYLCASSLTAGQYEQYFGPGTRLTVT.

In this sample, this clonotype turned up many times. This chain connects TRBV6-1 to TRBJ2-2; D is unresolved. The CDR3 totals 14 residues. V gave up 6 bases and J gave up 7 bases, with 15 bases separating them. Germline loops: CDR1 MNHNS, CDR2 SASEGT. CDR3 DNA: TGTGCCAGCAGGGGGATGCACTCGAACGGGGAGCTGTTTTTT. Translating gives CASRGMHSNGELFF.

In its sample, this clonotype was seen a few times. The genes are TRBV7-2 and TRBJ1-1; D remains unclear. Trimming left V 4 bases short and J 7 bases short, with 13 bases between. The CDR3 sequence is 13 residues long. Germline V lookup: CDR1 SGHTA, CDR2 FQGNSA. In DNA form, the CDR3 reads TGTGCCAGCAGCTCAAGCACCGGTGGTGAAGCTTTCTTT. As protein: CASSSSTGGEAFF.

The sample holds a few counts of this clonotype. The V call is TRBV12-3 or TRBV12-4, the J call TRBJ1-5; 10 bases fit TRBD1. V gave up 2 bases and J gave up 4 bases; unmatched junction bases: 5. The CDR3 has 16 residues. In DNA, the CDR3 is TGTGCCAGCAGTTTATCCTCGGGACAGGGGAATCAGCCCCAGCATTTT. This codes for CASSLSSGQGNQPQHF.

A note on this clonotype: This could be a read error, since a much larger clone is one nucleotide away. The chain employs TRBV7-2 and TRBJ2-6; 9 nucleotides match TRBD1. From germline, CDR1 is SGHTA and CDR2 FQGNSA. The V segment lost 7 bases and the J segment 4 bases; nucleotides outside the gene matches: 11. The CDR3 consists of 17 residues. The CDR3 spells CASTRDRAITGANVLTF. CDR3 in DNA: TGTGCCAGCACGCGGGACAGGGCGATTACCGGGGCCAACGTCCTGACTTTC.

This clonotype turned up a few times. The chain has TRBV20-1 and TRBJ2-7, with D perhaps assigned TRBD1 or TRBD2 (5 bases each). Trimming shortened V by 0 bases and J by 1 base, and 13 bases separated the two germline ends. The CDR3 is made up of 15 amino acids. Per germline, CDR1 DFQATT and CDR2 SNEGSKA (reference sequence). CDR3: CSARDRDQPSYEQYF. The DNA of the CDR3 is TGCAGTGCTAGAGACCGGGACCAACCATCCTACGAGCAGTACTTC.

V and J are TRBV6-1 and TRBJ2-7; 9 nucleotides align to TRBD1. Trimming took 7 bases from V and 4 from J; bases not matched to a gene: 11. Germline assignment: CDR1 MNHNS and CDR2 SASEGT. This CDR3 spans 15 amino acids. CDR3 sequence (DNA): TGTGCCAGCACTAAAATGGGGACAGGGACGTACGAGCAGTACTTC. It codes for CASTKMGTGTYEQYF.

The J gene is TRBJ1-1, the V gene TRBV7-9; no clear D gene. The ends were cut back, 5 bases at V and 6 bases at J, with 10 bases in the middle. The CDR3 is 12 amino acids. Per germline, CDR1 SEHNR and CDR2 FQNEAQ (reference sequence). CDR3 DNA sequence: TGTGCCAGCAGCGTAGTACTGCCTGAAGCTTTCTTT. Protein sequence: CASSVVLPEAFF.

In this sample, this clonotype turned up many times. The rearrangement uses TRBV14 and TRBJ1-1; D ambiguous. CDR1 is SGHDN, CDR2 FVKESK, per germline. V lost 1 base, J lost 10 bases, and 10 bases lay in between. This CDR3 spans 12 amino acids. The CDR3 sequence is CASSQGPWGAFF. The CDR3 DNA follows: TGTGCCAGCAGCCAAGGTCCTTGGGGAGCTTTCTTT.

In its sample, this clonotype was seen a few times. The V gene is TRBV11-2, the J gene TRBJ2-1; TRBD1 might be the D (5 bases). Trimming shortened V by 6 bases and J by 3 bases, and 12 bases separated the two germline ends. The CDR3 runs to 14 residues. Per the germline V gene, CDR1 is SGHAT and CDR2 is FQNNGV. The CDR3 protein is CASSPTTDYNEQFF. CDR3 nucleotides: TGTGCCAGCAGTCCGACGACAGACTACAATGAGCAGTTCTTC.

In its sample, this clonotype was seen a few times. V gene TRBV11-2 combines with J gene TRBJ1-2, with D possibly matching TRBD1 (6 bases). This CDR3 is built from 16 residues. The V end lost 4 bases, the J end lost 8 bases, and 23 bases lay between the germline ends. Germline loops: CDR1 SGHAT, CDR2 FQNNGV. The CDR3 nucleotides are TGTGCCAGCAGCTCACGACAGGACCGCACCCTATGGGGCTACACCTTC. Its protein product is CASSSRQDRTLWGYTF.

The sample holds a few counts of this clonotype. The gene calls are TRBV9 and TRBJ2-5; 7 nucleotides line up with TRBD2. Per germline, CDR1 SGDLS and CDR2 YYNGEE. CDR3 length equals 15 residues. V dropped 0 bases and J dropped 0; count of bases not matched to a gene: 2. The CDR3 DNA reads as TGTGCCAGCAGCGTAGCCGGGGGGTACCAAGAGACCCAGTACTTC. As protein: CASSVAGGYQETQYF.

The V gene is TRBV6-2 or TRBV6-3, the J gene TRBJ2-7; 10 bases agree with TRBD2. Germline-derived CDR1 and CDR2 are MNHEY and SVGEGT. CDR3 size: 14 residues. V gave up 5 bases and J gave up 6 bases; unmatched junction bases: 7. CDR3 residues: CASSQFSGRPEQYF. CDR3 sequence (DNA): TGTGCCAGCAGTCAATTTAGCGGGAGGCCCGAGCAGTACTTC.

This clonotype was seen repeatedly, ten times or more. The rearrangement uses TRBV10-3 and TRBJ1-1, with D unclear. The CDR3 extends over 14 amino acids. V lost 6 bases, J lost 1 base, and 12 bases lay in between. Germline assignment: CDR1 ENHRY and CDR2 SYGVKD. CDR3 DNA sequence: TGTGCCATCAGGATGTCGGTGAAGAACACTGAAGCTTTCTTT. Translated: CAIRMSVKNTEAFF.

This clonotype was recorded a few times. The chain couples TRBV6-1 to TRBJ2-5; D gene ambiguous. V was pared by 4 bases and J by 2 bases, with 8 bases between. The CDR3 spans 13 residues. CDR1 and CDR2 (germline): MNHNS, SASEGT. The CDR3 reads CASSVTAQETQYF. Written as DNA, the CDR3 is TGTGCCAGCAGTGTAACAGCTCAAGAGACCCAGTACTTC.

This clonotype occurred many times. J is TRBJ2-7 and V is TRBV3-1; 10 bases fit TRBD2. The length of the CDR3 is 18 residues. The germline CDR1 and CDR2 sequences are LGHDT and YNNKEL (reference sequence). The trim removed 4 bases at V and 5 bases at J, leaving 17 bases unmatched. The CDR3 region is CASSPGETSGWIPDEQYF. The CDR3 nucleotides are TGTGCCAGCAGCCCAGGGGAGACTAGCGGGTGGATTCCCGACGAGCAGTACTTC.

The chain uses TRBV27 and TRBJ2-2; TRBD1 matches 9 bases. V was clipped by 4 bases and J by 7 bases; unmatched bases: 7. Germline-derived CDR1 and CDR2 are MNHEY and SMNVEV (reference sequence). The CDR3 runs to 15 residues. The CDR3 DNA is TGTGCCAGCAGTTCTACAGGGGGCCGTGGCGGGGAGCTGTTTTTT. Its translation: CASSSTGGRGGELFF.

The chain combines TRBV29-1 with TRBJ1-1; D gene uncertain. Trimming shortened V by 7 bases and J by 10 bases, and 19 bases separated the two germline ends. The CDR3 has 12 amino acids. Germline CDR1 is SQVTM and CDR2 is ANQGSEA. The CDR3 DNA reads as TGCAGCGCTCCTATTGGTACCAAGGCAGCTTTCTTT. Translation gives CSAPIGTKAAFF.